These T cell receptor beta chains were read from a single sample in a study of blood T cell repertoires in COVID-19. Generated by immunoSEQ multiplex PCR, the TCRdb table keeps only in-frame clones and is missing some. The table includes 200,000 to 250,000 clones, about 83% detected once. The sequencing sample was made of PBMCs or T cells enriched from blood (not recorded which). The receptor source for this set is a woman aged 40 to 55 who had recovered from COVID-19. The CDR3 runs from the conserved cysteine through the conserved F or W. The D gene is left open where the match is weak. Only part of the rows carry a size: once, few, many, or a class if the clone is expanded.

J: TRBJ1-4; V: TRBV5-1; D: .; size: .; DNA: TGCGCCAGCAGCGTCGGGGAATCGGAAAAACTGTTTTTT; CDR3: CASSVGESEKLFF
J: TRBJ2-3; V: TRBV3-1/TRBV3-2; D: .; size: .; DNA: TGTGCCAGCAGCTCTACCCGAGATACGCAGTATTTT; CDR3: CASSSTRDTQYF
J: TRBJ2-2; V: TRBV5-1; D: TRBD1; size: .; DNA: TGCGCCAGCAGCCCACGGACAGGGTTCGGGGAGCTGTTTTTT; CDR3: CASSPRTGFGELFF
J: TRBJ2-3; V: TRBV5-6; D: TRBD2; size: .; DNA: TGTGCCAGCAGCTTGGTACTAGCGGGAGGGCCAGATACGCAGTATTTT; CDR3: CASSLVLAGGPDTQYF
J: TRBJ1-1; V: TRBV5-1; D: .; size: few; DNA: TGCGCCAGCAGTTCCGGGTTACGGAACACTGAAGCTTTCTTT; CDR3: CASSSGLRNTEAFF
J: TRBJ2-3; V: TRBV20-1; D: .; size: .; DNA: TGCAGTGCTCCCGAACTGTATACGCAGTATTTT; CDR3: CSAPELYTQYF
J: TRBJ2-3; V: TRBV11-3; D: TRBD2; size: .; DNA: TGTGCCAGCAGCTTAGCCCCAGCGGGAGCGGGGGATACGCAGTATTTT; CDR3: CASSLAPAGAGDTQYF
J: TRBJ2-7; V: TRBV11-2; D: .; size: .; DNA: TGTGCCAGCAGCTTGACTTTAAGCTCCTACGAGCAGTACTTC; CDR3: CASSLTLSSYEQYF
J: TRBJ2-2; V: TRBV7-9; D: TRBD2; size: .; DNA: TGTGCCAGCAGACTAGACGGCGGGAGGGAAACCGGGGAGCTGTTTTTT; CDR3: CASRLDGGRETGELFF
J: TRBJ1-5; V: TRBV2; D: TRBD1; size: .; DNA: TGTGCCAGCAGCGGGACAGGGGGCCAACAGCCCCAGCATTTT; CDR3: CASSGTGGQQPQHF
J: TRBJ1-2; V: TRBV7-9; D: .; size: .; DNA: TGTGCCAGCAGCTCAACGACATTCGATTATGGCTACACCTTC; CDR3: CASSSTTFDYGYTF
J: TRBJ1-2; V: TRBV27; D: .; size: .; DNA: TGTGCCAGCAGCTCGGACAGTTTCTATGGCTACACCTTC; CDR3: CASSSDSFYGYTF
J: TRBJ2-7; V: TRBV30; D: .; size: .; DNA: TGTGCCTGGTCAGGGACACTAATCTACGAGCAGTACTTC; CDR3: CAWSGTLIYEQYF
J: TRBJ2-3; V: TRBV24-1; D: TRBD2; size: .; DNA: TGTGCCACCAGTGATTCTCGGGAGGGGACAGATACGCAGTATTTT; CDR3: CATSDSREGTDTQYF
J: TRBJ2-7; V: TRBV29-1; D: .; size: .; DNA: TGCAGCGCACGGGGGTCGAGCTCCTACGAGCAGTACTTC; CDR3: CSARGSSSYEQYF
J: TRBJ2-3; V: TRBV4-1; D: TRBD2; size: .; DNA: TGCGCCAGCAGCCAGGGGGGTACTAGCGGGAGAACAGATACGCAGTATTTT; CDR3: CASSQGGTSGRTDTQYF
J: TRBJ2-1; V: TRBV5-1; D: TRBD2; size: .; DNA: TGCGCCAGCAGCCGTCGGGAGGCCTCCTACAATGAGCAGTTCTTC; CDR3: CASSRREASYNEQFF
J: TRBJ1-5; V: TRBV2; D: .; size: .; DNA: TGTGCCAGCAGTGGACAGGACAATCAGCCCCAGCATTTT; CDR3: CASSGQDNQPQHF
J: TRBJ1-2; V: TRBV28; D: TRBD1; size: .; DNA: TGTGCCAGCAGTTTAGGACAGGGGGTAAGAGGCTACACCTTC; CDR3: CASSLGQGVRGYTF
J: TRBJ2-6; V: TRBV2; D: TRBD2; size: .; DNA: TGTGCCAGCAATGGACTAGCGGGCCGCTCTGGGGCCAACGTCCTGACTTTC; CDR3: CASNGLAGRSGANVLTF
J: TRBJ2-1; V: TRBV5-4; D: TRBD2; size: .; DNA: TGTGCCAGCAGCTCCACTAGCGGGACATCCTACAATGAGCAGTTCTTC; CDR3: CASSSTSGTSYNEQFF
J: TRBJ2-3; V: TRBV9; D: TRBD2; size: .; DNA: TGTGCTAGCAACCGACTAGCGAGCACAGATACGCAGTATTTT; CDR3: CASNRLASTDTQYF
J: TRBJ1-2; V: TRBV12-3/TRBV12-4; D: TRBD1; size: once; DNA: TGTGCCAGCAGCAGACAGGGGGCGAAGGGCTACACCTTC; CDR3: CASSRQGAKGYTF
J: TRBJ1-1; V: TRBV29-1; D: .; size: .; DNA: TGCAGCGGACAATCGGGGGGGACTGAAGCTTTCTTT; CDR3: CSGQSGGTEAFF
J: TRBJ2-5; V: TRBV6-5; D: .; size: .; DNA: TGTGCCAGCAAGACGACAGGCTTCGAGACCCAGTACTTC; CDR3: CASKTTGFETQYF
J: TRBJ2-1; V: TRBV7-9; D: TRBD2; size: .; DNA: TGTGCCAGCAGTCATAGGACTAGCGGGAGGGATGAGCAGTTCTTC; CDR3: CASSHRTSGRDEQFF
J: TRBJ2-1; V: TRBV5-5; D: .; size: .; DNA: TGTGCCAGCAGCTGGGGTGGAGGACAGTACAATGAGCAGTTCTTC; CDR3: CASSWGGGQYNEQFF
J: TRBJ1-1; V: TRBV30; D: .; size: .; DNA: TGTGCCCGAAGACAGGCCCAAATGAACACTGAAGCTTTCTTT; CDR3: CARRQAQMNTEAFF
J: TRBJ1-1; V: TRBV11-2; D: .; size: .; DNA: TGTGCCAGCAGCCCTAGTGGGGGCGGCATGAACACTGAAGCTTTCTTT; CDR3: CASSPSGGGMNTEAFF
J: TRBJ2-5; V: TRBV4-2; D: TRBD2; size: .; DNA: TGTGCCAGCAGCCAGAGGGCTAGCGGAGCGATACAAGAGACCCAGTACTTC; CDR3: CASSQRASGAIQETQYF
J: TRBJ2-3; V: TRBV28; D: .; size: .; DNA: TGTGCCAGCGTGGCGGGGCGGGGAGGCACAGATACGCAGTATTTT; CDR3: CASVAGRGGTDTQYF
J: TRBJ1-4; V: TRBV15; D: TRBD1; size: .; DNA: TGTGCCACCAGCGGCAGGGGGACGGGCGGAAAACTGTTTTTT; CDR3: CATSGRGTGGKLFF
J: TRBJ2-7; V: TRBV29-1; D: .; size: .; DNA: TGCAGCGTTATCACAGGGACGGGAAGCTCCTACGAGCAGTACTTC; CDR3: CSVITGTGSSYEQYF
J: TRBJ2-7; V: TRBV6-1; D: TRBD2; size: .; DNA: TGTGCCAGCAGCGAACCGGGACTAGCGCCATACGAGCAGTACTTC; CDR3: CASSEPGLAPYEQYF
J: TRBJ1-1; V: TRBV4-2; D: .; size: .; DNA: TGTGCCAGCAGCCCACCACAGAGGGCGGGGAACACTGAAGCTTTCTTT; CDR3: CASSPPQRAGNTEAFF
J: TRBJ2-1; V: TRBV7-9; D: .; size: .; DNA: TGTGCCAGCAGCTTAGTCCGGCGGGGTTTGGAGCAGTTCTTC; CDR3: CASSLVRRGLEQFF
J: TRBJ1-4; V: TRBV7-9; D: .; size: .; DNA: TGTGCCAGCAGCTCCGACCCAGGGGAAAAACTGTTTTTT; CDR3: CASSSDPGEKLFF
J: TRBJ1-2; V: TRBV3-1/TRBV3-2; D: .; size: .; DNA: TGTGCCAGCAGCCAAGAGGGTCCAGGGGTCTTC; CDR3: CASSQEGPGVF
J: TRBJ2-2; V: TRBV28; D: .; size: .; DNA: TGTGCCAGCAGTTTTCAGGGACAAGCCGGGGAGCTGTTTTTT; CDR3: CASSFQGQAGELFF
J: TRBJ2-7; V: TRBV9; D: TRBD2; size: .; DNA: TGTGCCAGCAGCGTTGGACTAGCGGACTCCTACGAGCAGTACTTC; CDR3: CASSVGLADSYEQYF
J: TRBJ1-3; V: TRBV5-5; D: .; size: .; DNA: TGTGCCAGCAGCTCAGACAGTTACTCTGGAAACACCATATATTTT; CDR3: CASSSDSYSGNTIYF
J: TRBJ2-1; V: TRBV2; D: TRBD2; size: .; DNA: TGTGCCAGCAGTGACCCAGTTACGGGAGGCTCCTACAATGAGCAGTTCTTC; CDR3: CASSDPVTGGSYNEQFF
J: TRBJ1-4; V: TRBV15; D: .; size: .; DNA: TGTGCCACCAGCAGAGGCCTCACGGACAGCAATGAAAAACTGTTTTTT; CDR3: CATSRGLTDSNEKLFF
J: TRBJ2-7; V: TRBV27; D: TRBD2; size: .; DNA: TGTGCCAGCAGTCTGGCCAGCGGGAGCGGCTACGAGCAGTACTTC; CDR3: CASSLASGSGYEQYF
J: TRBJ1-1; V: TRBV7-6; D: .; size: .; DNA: TGTGCCAGCAGCTCCAGCGGCGGAGCAGGGGTACGGAATGAAGCTTTCTTT; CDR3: CASSSSGGAGVRNEAFF
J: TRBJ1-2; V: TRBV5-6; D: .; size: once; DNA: TGTGCCAGCAGTTCTTCCCCCAGGGATAGCTATGGCTACACCTTC; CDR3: CASSSSPRDSYGYTF
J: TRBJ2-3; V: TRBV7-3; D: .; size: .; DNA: TGTGCCAGCAGCTTAATGTCTACGGGAGCGGGTACAGATACGCAGTATTTT; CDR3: CASSLMSTGAGTDTQYF
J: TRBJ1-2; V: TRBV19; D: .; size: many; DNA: TGTGCCAGTAGTCCCGAATCATACAGGTTGGACGGCTACACCTTC; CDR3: CASSPESYRLDGYTF
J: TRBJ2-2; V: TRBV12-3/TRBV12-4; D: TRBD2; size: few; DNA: TGTGCCAGCAGAGCGGGAGGCAGCGGGGAGCTGTTTTTT; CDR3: CASRAGGSGELFF
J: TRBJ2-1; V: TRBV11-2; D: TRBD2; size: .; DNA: TGTGCCAGCAGCTTAGTCCAGCGGGGGAGTGAGCAGTTCTTC; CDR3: CASSLVQRGSEQFF
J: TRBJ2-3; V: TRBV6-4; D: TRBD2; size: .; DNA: TGTGCCAGCAGTGAGTCACTAGCGACAGATACGCAGTATTTT; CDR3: CASSESLATDTQYF